A single sample is the source of the 16 T cell receptor beta chains below, sequenced in a study of T-cell reconstitution after alpha-beta-depleted transplantation in children. Molecular barcoding with unique molecular identifiers was used for the TCRbeta library. MiXCR, run by TCRdb on the PCR reads, gives a single entry per CDR3 protein. The table records some 840,000 distinct CDR3 sequences, roughly 15% of them present only once. The specimen was PBMCs, mostly from graft donor cells, collected 360 days after TCRalphabeta/CD19-depleted stem cell transplant. The receptors stem from a male patient aged 10 to 17 who had a stem cell transplant for acute lymphoblastic leukemia, so the T cells may come from the graft donor.

This clonotype has only a few counts. J is TRBJ2-7 and V is TRBV7-2; tentative D call: TRBD2 (5 bases). The length of the CDR3 is 14 residues. The germline gives CDR1 SGHTA, CDR2 FQGNSA. Between the trimmed V and J ends, which lost 3 bases and 1 base, there was a span of 10 bases. CDR3 sequence reads: CASSFKSGSYEQYF. CDR3 nucleotide sequence: TGTGCCAGCAGCTTCAAATCGGGATCCTACGAGCAGTACTTC.

The DNA of the CDR3 is TGTGCCAGTAGTAAAAACGTCGTCTACGAGCAGTACTTC. It yields the protein CASSKNVVYEQYF. This rearrangement joins TRBV19 to TRBJ2-7, with D unclear. V was cut by 4 bases and J by 3 bases, with 10 bases left in between. CDR1 LNHDA and CDR2 SQIVND come from the germline V gene (reference sequence). The CDR3 is 13 residues long.

This clonotype has a handful of counts. The chain is built from TRBV9 and TRBJ2-7, with D perhaps matching TRBD2 (6 bases). The V end was cut by 0 bases, the J end by 4 bases, with 11 bases between. The CDR3 extends over 14 amino acids. Germline V CDR1 and CDR2: SGDLS, YYNGEE. The DNA for the CDR3 is TGTGCCAGCAGCGTAGAAGGGGCGGGGTACGAGCAGTACTTC. Its protein is CASSVEGAGYEQYF.

The chain has TRBV14 and TRBJ2-1, with D perhaps being TRBD1 or TRBD2 (5 bases each). V lost 5 bases and J lost 5, with 19 bases in between. The CDR3 is 16 amino acids. Germline lookup yields CDR1 SGHDN and CDR2 FVKESK. The CDR3 sequence: CASSSRGPTSNNEQFF. Written as DNA, the CDR3 is TGTGCCAGCAGCAGTCGGGGCCCGACATCCAACAATGAGCAGTTCTTC.

Many counts were recorded for this clonotype. The V gene is TRBV7-9, the J gene TRBJ2-5; 8 nucleotides line up with TRBD2. This CDR3 comprises 15 residues. The V and J ends lost 5 bases and 0 bases, in that order; junction bases with no gene match: 5. CDR1 is SEHNR, CDR2 FQNEAQ, per germline (reference sequence). CDR3 in amino acids: CASSPGGAYQETQYF. The CDR3 DNA sequence: TGTGCCAGCAGCCCGGGGGGGGCTTACCAAGAGACCCAGTACTTC.

The V gene is TRBV19, the J gene TRBJ2-2; D is unclear. CDR3 size: 13 residues. Trimming removed 1 base from V and 7 bases from J, with 7 bases in between. Germline CDR1 reads LNHDA; CDR2 reads SQIVND (reference sequence). This CDR3 is CASSIGAFGELFF. CDR3 sequence (DNA): TGTGCCAGTAGTATAGGAGCGTTCGGGGAGCTGTTTTTT. The full variable domain, rest sourced from reference TRBV19 and TRBJ2-2, is DGGITQSPKYLFRKEGQNVTLSCEQNLNHDAMYWYRQDPGQGLRLIYYSQIVNDFQKGDIAEGYSVSREKKESFPLTVTSAQKNPTAFYLCASSIGAFGELFFGEGSRLTVL.

The chain carries TRBV7-2 and TRBJ2-1, with 8 bases that match TRBD2. CDR1 is SGHTA, CDR2 FQGNSA, per germline. With 2 bases clipped from V and 8 bases from J, the junction kept 8 bases outside the gene matches. CDR3 length: 15 amino acids. The CDR3 is CASSLYGTRRDEQFF. CDR3 sequence (DNA): TGTGCCAGCAGCTTATATGGGACTAGGCGGGATGAGCAGTTCTTC. Together with reference TRBV7-2 and TRBJ2-1, the CDR3 gives the full variable domain: GAGVSQSPSNKVTEKGKDVELRCDPISGHTALYWYRQSLGQGLEFLIYFQGNSAPDKSGLPSDRFSAERTGGSVSTLTIQRTQQEDSAVYLCASSLYGTRRDEQFFGPGTRLTVL.

This clonotype was found a few times. The chain uses TRBV7-9 and TRBJ2-1; 10 bases are a match to TRBD1. This CDR3 has 15 amino acids. With 4 bases clipped from V and 5 bases from J, the junction kept 5 bases outside the gene matches. The germline gives CDR1 SEHNR, CDR2 FQNEAQ (reference sequence). Here the CDR3 DNA reads TGTGCCAGCAGCTCACTAGGGACAGGGGACAATGAGCAGTTCTTC. It yields the protein CASSSLGTGDNEQFF.

The CDR3 DNA sequence: TGCGCCAGCAGCTTGTTGTCAGCGGGAGGGAGCACAGATACGCAGTATTTT. Protein: CASSLLSAGGSTDTQYF. This sequence joins TRBV5-1 and TRBJ2-3, with 10 bases lining up with TRBD2. The ends lost 1 base at V and 0 bases at J; junction bases unmatched: 5. The germline gives CDR1 SGHRS, CDR2 YFSETQ. This CDR3 has 17 amino acids. Drawing the rest from reference TRBV5-1 and TRBJ2-3, the complete variable domain is KAGVTQTPRYLIKTRGQQVTLSCSPISGHRSVSWYQQTPGQGLQFLFEYFSETQRNKGNFPGRFSGRQFSNSRSEMNVSTLELGDSALYLCASSLLSAGGSTDTQYFGPGTRLTVL.

The rearrangement links TRBV7-9 to TRBJ2-3, with 8 bases aligning to TRBD2. J lost 4 bases, V lost 4 bases, and 7 bases had no gene match. Per the germline V gene, CDR1 is SEHNR and CDR2 is FQNEAQ (reference sequence). The length of the CDR3 is 15 residues. CDR3: CASSSGLAYSDTQYF. CDR3 sequence (DNA): TGTGCCAGCAGCTCCGGACTAGCTTACTCAGATACGCAGTATTTT.

This clonotype has just a few counts. CDR3 coding DNA: TGTGCCAGCAGCCGAAGCGGGAGTCGGGAGCAGTACTTC. Translation: CASSRSGSREQYF. The V gene is TRBV3-1, the J gene TRBJ2-7; 8 bases line up with TRBD2. Germline V gene data show CDR1 as LGHDT and CDR2 as YNNKEL (reference sequence). This CDR3 region has 13 residues. V trimming: 4 bases; J trimming: 7 bases; junction bases outside the gene matches: 6.

This clonotype was counted a few times. The chain joins TRBV18 to TRBJ2-7; 7 bases agree with TRBD1. The trim removed 0 bases at V and 0 bases at J, leaving 5 bases unmatched. The CDR3 loop spans 16 amino acids. Germline V lookup: CDR1 KGHSH, CDR2 LQKENI. In DNA, the CDR3 is TGTGCCAGCTCACCACCAGGACAGGTAATCTCCTACGAGCAGTACTTC. This translates into CASSPPGQVISYEQYF.

This clonotype turned up a few times. The chain recombines TRBV7-8 with TRBJ1-2; D perhaps matches TRBD1 (5 bases). Per germline, CDR1 SGHVS and CDR2 FQNEAQ. Deletions cut 5 bases from V and 4 bases from J, with 14 bases between. The CDR3 is 14 amino acids. This CDR3 is CASSPRAYVYGYTF. The CDR3 bases are TGTGCCAGCAGCCCCAGGGCCTACGTCTATGGCTACACCTTC.

The V gene is TRBV5-6, the J gene TRBJ2-4; D call uncertain. V was pared by 4 bases and J by 6 bases, with 17 bases between. This CDR3 has 15 amino acids. CDR1 and CDR2 from the germline V gene are SGHDT and YYEEEE. The CDR3 DNA reads TGTGCCAGCAGCCCTCGGATTAGTGGTGGAAACATTCAGTACTTC. Residues: CASSPRISGGNIQYF.

The CDR3 DNA reads TGTGCCAGCAGTTACGGGACAGCTGACTACGAGCAGTACTTC. Its protein is CASSYGTADYEQYF. The chain has TRBV6-5 and TRBJ2-7; 7 positions match TRBD1. CDR1 and CDR2 (germline): MNHEY, SVGAGI. The trim removed 2 bases at V and 3 bases at J, leaving 4 bases unmatched. CDR3 length: 14 residues.

This chain links TRBV4-2 with TRBJ2-1, with unresolved D. Germline CDR1 is LGHNA and CDR2 is YNFKEQ. The CDR3 sequence is 14 residues long. V gave up 1 base and J gave up 7 bases, with 11 bases separating them. The CDR3 sequence is CASSQAADRNEQFF. The CDR3 nucleotides read TGTGCCAGCAGCCAAGCCGCCGACCGAAATGAGCAGTTCTTC.